This TCR beta chain was captured in a study of T cell responses to AZD1222 COVID-19 vaccine. Background on the study: Timing groups of about 4 and about 12 weeks for second doses were pooled.

Overall study results and limits: Samples come after the peak T cell response, not at day 14. There were vaccine-associated CD4 TCRs across spike, dominant at 160-218 and 743-854.

As concerns this clone: Its antigen remains unidentified.

This CDR3 spans 15 amino acids. Germline V lookup: CDR1 SGHNT, CDR2 YYREEE (reference sequence). The germline V and J ends were trimmed by 1 base and 9 bases, with 14 bases remaining between them. The data were produced by immunoSEQ multiplex PCR, yet TCRdb's version contains in-frame clones alone and is incomplete. The table has about 76,000 clones, around nine tenths seen once. This sequence originates from an adult in good health. The chain couples TRBV5-4 to TRBJ1-6, with D tentatively TRBD1 (6 bases). Material: peripheral blood, obtained on day 0 of AZD1222 vaccination. The CDR3 spells CASSLSWTVGSPLHF. CDR3 DNA sequence: TGTGCCAGCAGCTTGTCCTGGACAGTGGGTTCACCCCTCCACTTT. Full variable domain (outside the CDR3, taken from reference TRBV5-4 and TRBJ1-6): ETGVTQSPTHLIKTRGQQVTLRCSSQSGHNTVSWYQQALGQGPQFIFQYYREEENGRGNFPPRFSGLQFPNYSSELNVNALELDDSALYLCASSLSWTVGSPLHFGNGTRLTVT.